The 9 T cell receptor beta chains presented below share a single source sample, sequenced in a study of T cells after yellow fever vaccination. Each CDR3 protein is one row after TCRdb ran MiXCR on the 5' RACE reads. The table lists 550,000 to 750,000 distinct CDR3 sequences, roughly 14% of them singletons. The sequenced sample was PBMCs, obtained on the day of the yellow fever booster vaccination. Source of these receptors: a man in his thirties or forties who received the YFV17D yellow fever vaccine.

In its sample, this clonotype was seen many times. The J gene is TRBJ2-3, the V gene TRBV7-2; TRBD2 agrees at 10 bases. This CDR3 comprises 15 residues. The germline V gene encodes CDR1 SGHTA and CDR2 FQGNSA. The V and J ends lost 2 bases and 3 bases, in that order; junction bases with no gene match: 2. This chain's CDR3 is CASSLISGGTDTQYF. The CDR3 DNA reads as TGTGCCAGCAGCTTAATTAGCGGGGGGACAGATACGCAGTATTTT.

The rearrangement uses TRBV7-9 and TRBJ2-7, with 7 bases aligning to TRBD1. The junction had 8 bases not matched to a gene; V was cut back by 6 bases and J by 6 bases. CDR3 length: 13 amino acids. CDR1 is SEHNR, CDR2 FQNEAQ, per germline (reference sequence). The CDR3 nucleotides are TGTGCCAGCAGGGGACAGAAGAGGGGCGAGCAGTACTTC. This translates into CASRGQKRGEQYF.

This clonotype was counted only a few times. The chain carries TRBV6-5 and TRBJ2-3; D not certain. This CDR3 is built from 16 residues. V lost 5 bases to trimming and J lost 7 bases, with 22 bases between them. Germline-derived CDR1 and CDR2 are MNHEY and SVGAGI. CDR3 DNA sequence: TGTGCCAGCAGTACTCGACGGAGTTACGGTTCCTATACGCAGTATTTT. Its translation is CASSTRRSYGSYTQYF.

The chain has TRBV7-2 and TRBJ2-7, with 9 nucleotides matching TRBD1. Trimming removed 4 bases from V and 3 bases from J; junction bases left unmatched: 10. The germline CDR1 and CDR2 sequences are SGHTA and FQGNSA. This CDR3 contains 16 residues. The CDR3 bases are TGTGCCAGCAGCTGGACAGGGGCCTGGGAAGTCTACGAGCAGTACTTC. The encoded protein is CASSWTGAWEVYEQYF. Together with reference TRBV7-2 and TRBJ2-7, the CDR3 gives the full variable domain: GAGVSQSPSNKVTEKGKDVELRCDPISGHTALYWYRQSLGQGLEFLIYFQGNSAPDKSGLPSDRFSAERTGGSVSTLTIQRTQQEDSAVYLCASSWTGAWEVYEQYFGPGTRLTVT.

The table lists this clonotype with a few counts. This chain connects TRBV7-6 to TRBJ2-1, with D possibly matching TRBD2 (6 bases). The V gene lost 2 bases and the J gene lost 2 bases, with 10 bases spanning the gap. CDR1 is SGHVS, CDR2 FNYEAQ, per germline. The length of the CDR3 is 15 residues. DNA of the CDR3: TGTGCCAGCAGCTTAAGCGGGCCGACCTACAATGAGCAGTTCTTC. This sequence encodes CASSLSGPTYNEQFF.

This sequence joins TRBV12-3 or TRBV12-4 and TRBJ1-5; TRBD1 agrees at 7 bases. The V segment lost 5 bases and the J segment 3 bases; nucleotides outside the gene matches: 4. The CDR3 is 14 residues long. The CDR3 DNA follows: TGTGCCAGCAGTACCAGGGGGTCCAATCAGCCCCAGCATTTT. It codes for CASSTRGSNQPQHF.

This clonotype was seen only a few times. This sequence joins TRBV4-3 and TRBJ2-7, with unresolved D. There are 14 residues in the CDR3. CDR1 and CDR2 (germline): LGHNA, YSLEER. Deletions cut 4 bases from V and 8 bases from J, with 18 bases between. CDR3 sequence (DNA): TGCGCCAGCAGCCCCCGGGCCCCGATGAGGCAGCAGTACTTC. Protein sequence: CASSPRAPMRQQYF.

The gene calls are TRBV6-1 and TRBJ2-5; D remains unclear. This CDR3 has 13 residues. Germline lookup yields CDR1 MNHNS and CDR2 SASEGT. V dropped 11 bases and J dropped 0 bases, with 13 bases sitting between them. The CDR3 is CAYGLDYQETQYF. The CDR3 DNA is TGTGCCTATGGGCTGGATTACCAAGAGACCCAGTACTTC.

This clonotype was found many times. The gene calls are TRBV5-1 and TRBJ2-2; no clear D gene. Germline values: CDR1 SGHRS, CDR2 YFSETQ. The CDR3 spans 14 residues. Trimming stripped 0 bases from V and 4 bases from J, with 7 bases between. CDR3 region: CASSLGPSTGELFF. In DNA, the CDR3 is TGCGCCAGCAGCTTGGGACCCTCCACCGGGGAGCTGTTTTTT.